The 20 T cell receptor beta chains given below trace back to one sample, sequenced in a study of CD8+CD57+ T cells in acquired aplastic anemia. Patients who underwent sequencing had shown CD8+CD57+ cell expansion by flow cytometry. It was genomic DNA that served as the template for profiling TCR beta VDJ and CDR3. TCRdb fed the reads into MiXCR, producing one record per CDR3 protein. The table shows around 200,000 distinct CDR3 sequences, with roughly 50% occurring only once. The source material was sorted CD4+, CD8+, or CD8+CD57+ T cells (not recorded which) from PBMCs. Receptors were obtained from a human donor with aplastic anemia.

This clonotype was detected a few times. The genes are TRBV15 and TRBJ2-7; TRBD1 agrees at 10 bases. Germline V lookup: CDR1 LNHNV, CDR2 YYDKDF (reference sequence). The CDR3 totals 16 residues. J gave up 7 bases and V 2 bases, and 11 bases lay outside the gene matches. The CDR3 nucleotides are TGTGCCACCAGCAGACCACCCGGGACAGGGGTTATGGAGCAGTACTTC. As protein: CATSRPPGTGVMEQYF.

The V gene is TRBV2, the J gene TRBJ2-7; D gene unclear. V gave up 2 bases and J gave up 2 bases, with 10 bases separating them. Germline assignment: CDR1 SNHLY and CDR2 FYNNEI. There are 14 residues in the CDR3. The CDR3 loop is CASSESSSPYEQYF. DNA of the CDR3: TGTGCCAGCAGTGAATCGTCCAGTCCCTACGAGCAGTACTTC.

The V and J genes are TRBV7-9 and TRBJ1-6; no definite D call. The germline V gene has CDR1 SEHNR and CDR2 FQNEAQ (reference sequence). The CDR3 is 13 amino acids. V was pared by 10 bases and J by 11 bases, with 18 bases between. In nucleotides, the CDR3 is TGTGCCATACGAACCGGGATCAAGCCACCCCTCCACTTT. Amino acids: CAIRTGIKPPLHF.

The rearrangement joins TRBV19 to TRBJ2-7; D unresolved. Germline lookup yields CDR1 LNHDA and CDR2 SQIVND (reference sequence). The CDR3 is 11 residues long. The V end was cut by 6 bases, the J end by 7 bases, with 10 bases between. The CDR3 bases are TGTGCCAGTAGCATCAACTCTGAGCAGTACTTC. It translates to CASSINSEQYF.

As concerns this clonotype: The missing conserved phenylalanine or tryptophan at the end of this CDR3 makes a read error likely. The V call is TRBV9, the J call TRBJ2-5; no clear D gene. V was shortened by 5 bases and J by 2 bases, with 4 bases between the two germline ends. The CDR3 consists of 11 residues. From germline, CDR1 is SGDLS and CDR2 YYNGEE. The CDR3: CASRPQETQYL. CDR3 DNA sequence: TGTGCCAGCAGACCTCAAGAGACCCAGTACCTC.

The V and J genes are TRBV7-2 and TRBJ2-3; D gene uncertain. Germline loops: CDR1 SGHTA, CDR2 FQGNSA. V was cut by 0 bases and J by 0 bases, with 10 bases left in between. The CDR3 runs to 16 residues. The CDR3 protein is CASSLAVLVSTDTQYF. The CDR3 nucleotides are TGTGCCAGCAGCTTAGCGGTATTGGTTAGCACAGATACGCAGTATTTT.

This chain joins TRBV20-1 and TRBJ1-1; perhaps TRBD1 as D (5 bases). V was clipped by 6 bases and J by 0 bases, with 8 bases between them. The CDR3 has 12 amino acids. CDR1 DFQATT and CDR2 SNEGSKA come from the germline V gene (reference sequence). The CDR3 DNA reads TGCAGTGCAAGACAGATGAACACTGAAGCTTTCTTT. It translates to CSARQMNTEAFF.

This clonotype has just a few counts. V is TRBV18 and J is TRBJ2-7, with 11 bases fitting TRBD1. CDR1 is KGHSH, CDR2 LQKENI, per germline. CDR3 length equals 13 residues. V was pared by 9 bases and J by 6 bases, with 7 bases of the junction left unmatched. DNA for the CDR3: TGTGCCAGTTTGGGACAGGGGGGCGTCGAGCAGTACTTC. Encoded protein: CASLGQGGVEQYF.

This clonotype was found many times. The rearrangement uses TRBV19 and TRBJ2-3; 9 bases align to TRBD2. The junction had 6 bases not matched to a gene; V was cut back by 1 base and J by 1 base. The CDR3 is made up of 17 amino acids. The germline V gene encodes CDR1 LNHDA and CDR2 SQIVND (reference sequence). The CDR3 is CASSIVSPSGGTDTQYF. In DNA form, the CDR3 reads TGTGCCAGTAGTATAGTCTCTCCTAGCGGGGGCACAGATACGCAGTATTTT.

This clonotype was counted only a few times. V usage is TRBV6-6 and J usage is TRBJ1-5; weak D call: TRBD1 (5 bases). The CDR3 consists of 14 residues. Trimming removed 5 bases at V and 7 bases at J, with 15 bases between. The germline gives CDR1 MNHNY, CDR2 SVGAGI (reference sequence). The CDR3: CASSKTGLGQPQHF. DNA for the CDR3: TGTGCCAGCAGTAAAACAGGACTAGGGCAGCCCCAGCATTTT.

This clonotype showed up many times. This chain connects TRBV3-1 to TRBJ2-7; either TRBD1 or TRBD2 may supply D (5 bases each). The germline CDR1 and CDR2 sequences are LGHDT and YNNKEL (reference sequence). This CDR3 has 17 residues. The V and J ends lost 1 base and 2 bases respectively, with 18 bases between them. CDR3 bases: TGTGCCAGCAGCCAAGGAGGGCAGGGAAGAAGGACCTACGAGCAGTACTTC. It specifies CASSQGGQGRRTYEQYF.

Only a few counts were recorded for this clonotype. The chain combines TRBV3-1 with TRBJ1-1; D unresolved. Per germline, CDR1 LGHDT and CDR2 YNNKEL (reference sequence). The V and J ends lost 2 bases and 2 bases respectively, with 12 bases between them. There are 15 residues in the CDR3. CDR3 protein: CASSQRRAINTEAFF. For the CDR3, the DNA is TGTGCCAGCAGCCAAAGACGAGCTATCAACACTGAAGCTTTCTTT.

A single count supports this clonotype. The rearrangement links TRBV12-3 or TRBV12-4 to TRBJ1-6, with D possibly TRBD1 on 6 matching bases. CDR3 length equals 16 residues. The ends were cut back, 4 bases at V and 2 bases at J, with 12 bases in the middle. CDR3 nucleotide sequence: TGTGCCAGCAGTTACGAGGGGGGAACCTATAATTCACCCCTCCACTTT. Protein product: CASSYEGGTYNSPLHF.

The CDR3 nucleotides are TGCAGTGCTGACCATCTTGGACAGGTAGAGACCCAGTACTTC. As protein: CSADHLGQVETQYF. This chain uses TRBV20-1 with TRBJ2-5; TRBD1 aligns across 7 bases. CDR1 and CDR2 from the germline V gene are DFQATT and SNEGSKA (reference sequence). This CDR3 is built from 14 residues. J gave up 4 bases and V 5 bases, and 10 bases lay outside the gene matches.

The sample holds one count of this clonotype. Likely a read error: the CDR3 ends without its conserved phenylalanine or tryptophan. The DNA is left out, because the CDR3 cannot be placed on it with certainty; the CDR3 is given as TCRdb lists it. The CDR3 protein is CSATGGVSY. The genes are TRBV20-1 and TRBJ1-4; the table calls TRBD1, which could not be checked here. The CDR3 is 9 residues long, ends included. CDR1 is DFQATT and CDR2 is SNEGSKA in the germline V gene (reference sequence).

The rearrangement joins TRBV6-1 to TRBJ1-1, with 7 bases that match TRBD1. CDR3 length: 13 residues. Trimming removed 5 bases from V and 9 bases from J; junction bases left unmatched: 9. Germline V CDR1 and CDR2: MNHNS, SASEGT. CDR3 region: CASSSFGQAKAFF. The CDR3 bases are TGTGCCAGCAGTTCCTTTGGACAGGCCAAAGCTTTCTTT.

About this clonotype: A junction boundary mismatches the germline segment, possibly from a read error. The V gene is TRBV6-6, the J gene TRBJ2-7; D gene unclear. CDR1 and CDR2 (germline): MNHNY, SVGAGI (reference sequence). This CDR3 is 11 amino acids long. In DNA form, the CDR3 reads TGTGCCATCAGTGAGTCTGGGGAGCAGTACTTC. Translation gives CAISESGEQYF.

The gene calls are TRBV9 and TRBJ1-1, with a possible D match to TRBD1 (5 bases). Germline V CDR1 and CDR2: SGDLS, YYNGEE. With 4 bases removed from V and 4 bases from J, the gap between germline ends came to 17 bases. The CDR3 is 15 residues long. In DNA form, the CDR3 reads TGTGCCAGCAGCCAGTGGGCAGGGATGGGCACTGAAGCTTTCTTT. Translation: CASSQWAGMGTEAFF.

This clonotype was recorded at least ten times. The genes are TRBV4-1 and TRBJ1-1; no firm D call. Trimming took 3 bases from V and 3 from J, leaving 8 bases between them. This CDR3 region has 13 residues. CDR1 MGHRA and CDR2 YSYEKL come from the germline V gene. The DNA of the CDR3 is TGCGCCAGCAGCCACGAGTTTGACACTGAAGCTTTCTTT. This sequence encodes CASSHEFDTEAFF.

This clonotype appeared a few times. The chain links TRBV6-6 to TRBJ2-2, with D possibly called TRBD1 or TRBD2 (7 bases each). V was clipped by 8 bases and J by 6 bases, with 13 bases between them. The CDR3 spans 13 residues. Germline V gives CDR1 MNHNY, CDR2 SVGAGI (reference sequence). CDR3 DNA: TGTGCCAGCTCTCAGGGGGGGGCCGGGGAGCTGTTTTTT. Protein: CASSQGGAGELFF.